A single sample gave rise to the 26 T cell receptor beta chains below, sequenced in a study of blood T cell repertoires in COVID-19. Measured with immunoSEQ multiplex PCR; TCRdb has only the in-frame clones, and not every one. The data contain around 310,000 clones, about 90% of them singletons. The sequencing input was PBMCs or T cells enriched from blood (not recorded which). These receptors were taken from a woman between 25 and 40 years old who had recovered from COVID-19.

CDR3 in DNA: TGTGCCAGCAGTTTATACGGGAGCTCCTACGAGCAGTACTTC. Translation: CASSLYGSSYEQYF. The rearrangement uses TRBV27 and TRBJ2-7; possibly TRBD2 for D (6 bases). The length of the CDR3 is 14 residues. Germline CDR1 MNHEY, CDR2 SMNVEV (reference sequence). V lost 1 base, J lost 0 bases, and 7 bases lay in between.

V and J are TRBV10-3 and TRBJ2-3, with TRBD2 as a possible D gene (7 bases). Trimming left V 8 bases short and J 7 bases short, with 19 bases between. This CDR3 comprises 14 residues. The germline V gene encodes CDR1 ENHRY and CDR2 SYGVKD. CDR3 amino acids: CAIQRDGQLNTQYF. The CDR3 region has the DNA TGTGCCATCCAGCGGGACGGACAGTTGAATACGCAGTATTTT.

The gene calls are TRBV15 and TRBJ2-3; tentatively, D is TRBD2 (7 bases). Germline assignment: CDR1 LNHNV and CDR2 YYDKDF (reference sequence). The CDR3 runs to 14 residues. Trimming pared 5 bases from V and 4 bases from J, leaving 13 bases between. CDR3 nucleotide sequence: TGTGCCACCAGCGGTACAGGGAGGGCAGATACGCAGTATTTT. Its translation is CATSGTGRADTQYF.

The chain carries TRBV27 and TRBJ2-2; weak D call: TRBD1 (6 bases). V lost 5 bases and J lost 6, with 10 bases in between. This CDR3 is 13 amino acids long. CDR1 and CDR2 from the germline V gene are MNHEY and SMNVEV (reference sequence). CDR3 sequence: CASSLYRAGELFF. The CDR3 coding sequence is TGTGCCAGCAGTCTTTACAGGGCCGGGGAGCTGTTTTTT.

The chain carries TRBV5-4 and TRBJ1-4, with 9 nucleotides matching TRBD1. From germline, CDR1 is SGHNT and CDR2 YYREEE (reference sequence). V dropped 4 bases and J dropped 5; count of bases not matched to a gene: 6. The CDR3 has 15 residues. In nucleotides, the CDR3 is TGTGCCAGCAGCCGGGGTGGGACAGGGAATGAAAAACTGTTTTTT. It yields the protein CASSRGGTGNEKLFF.

The chain links TRBV15 to TRBJ1-5, with 8 nucleotides matching TRBD1. The germline gives CDR1 LNHNV, CDR2 YYDKDF (reference sequence). Trimming at V came to 1 base and at J to 7 bases, leaving 3 bases not matched to a gene. The CDR3 consists of 14 residues. The CDR3 reads CATSRGTGRQPQHF. The CDR3 DNA is TGTGCCACCAGCAGAGGGACAGGGAGACAGCCCCAGCATTTT.

A word on this clone: Other DNA sequences in this sample translate to the same CDR3. The V gene is TRBV3-1 (or the pseudogene TRBV3-2), the J gene TRBJ2-1; D is undetermined. V dropped 1 base and J dropped 9 bases, with 7 bases sitting between them. This CDR3 region has 12 residues. Germline V gives CDR1 LGHDT, CDR2 YNNKEL (reference sequence). As DNA, the CDR3 is TGTGCCAGCAGCCAAGGCGGCGGTGAGCAGTTCTTC. Translating it yields CASSQGGGEQFF.

The chain carries TRBV10-3 and TRBJ1-2, with D hard to call. V lost 1 base to trimming and J lost 8 bases, with 14 bases between them. The CDR3 contains 14 residues. Germline CDR1 ENHRY, CDR2 SYGVKD. CDR3 in amino acids: CAISELLANIGYTF. In DNA form, the CDR3 reads TGTGCCATCAGTGAGTTATTAGCGAACATCGGCTACACCTTC.

This chain connects TRBV19 to TRBJ1-1, with a weak D call TRBD1 (5 bases). This CDR3 is built from 16 residues. V shed 7 bases and J shed 3 bases, with 21 bases lying between them. Looked up from germline, CDR1 is LNHDA and CDR2 is SQIVND (reference sequence). CDR3 region: CASNPRGAGRYTEAFF. CDR3 bases: TGTGCCAGTAATCCGAGAGGGGCGGGGAGGTACACTGAAGCTTTCTTT.

The chain is built from TRBV29-1 and TRBJ1-1; weak D call: TRBD1 (6 bases). Germline CDR1 is SQVTM and CDR2 is ANQGSEA. This CDR3 spans 10 amino acids. The V end lost 5 bases, the J end lost 6 bases, and 7 bases lay between the germline ends. CDR3 nucleotide sequence: TGCAGCGTTCAGGGGCCTGAAGCTTTCTTT. It translates to CSVQGPEAFF.

The chain employs TRBV9 and TRBJ1-1; the match to TRBD1 covers 8 bases. Losses at the gene ends were 3 bases for V and 4 bases for J; bases not matched to a gene: 8. The CDR3 extends over 15 amino acids. CDR1 and CDR2 (germline): SGDLS, YYNGEE. Here the CDR3 reads CASSAQGALGTEAFF. The CDR3 DNA reads as TGTGCCAGCAGCGCGCAGGGGGCCCTTGGCACTGAAGCTTTCTTT. The full variable domain, its missing parts supplied by reference TRBV9 and TRBJ1-1, is DSGVTQTPKHLITATGQRVTLRCSPRSGDLSVYWYQQSLDQGLQFLIQYYNGEERAKGNILERFSAQQFPDLHSELNLSSLELGDSALYFCASSAQGALGTEAFFGQGTRLTVV.

A remark on this clone: Other nucleotide sequences from this sample produce the same CDR3. This chain connects TRBV7-2 to TRBJ2-7; 10 bases are a match to TRBD2. The CDR3 is 14 amino acids. Germline lookup yields CDR1 SGHTA and CDR2 FQGNSA. The J segment lost 1 base and the V segment lost 8 bases, leaving 5 bases of the junction unmatched. Here the CDR3 reads CASSLTSGSYEQYF. Here the CDR3 DNA reads TGTGCCAGCTCGTTGACTAGCGGGTCCTACGAGCAGTACTTC.

The V gene is TRBV29-1, the J gene TRBJ1-1; TRBD1 aligns across 7 bases. After removal of 4 bases from V and 3 bases from J, the junction contained 8 bases not matched to a gene. The CDR3 contains 14 residues. Germline CDR1 and CDR2: SQVTM and ANQGSEA. CDR3 sequence (DNA): TGCAGCGTTGTGCCGGGGCAGGGGGACACTGAAGCTTTCTTT. Its translation: CSVVPGQGDTEAFF.

J is TRBJ1-4 and V is TRBV2; D not certain. Germline V gives CDR1 SNHLY, CDR2 FYNNEI. Trimming left V 5 bases short and J 0 bases short, with 10 bases between. The CDR3 runs 15 residues. For the CDR3, the DNA is TGTGCCAGCAGTCTTTACAGTACAACTAATGAAAAACTGTTTTTT. Encoded protein: CASSLYSTTNEKLFF.

The J gene is TRBJ2-3, the V gene TRBV12-3 or TRBV12-4; D is unclear. This CDR3 contains 11 residues. Trimming shortened V by 2 bases and J by 13 bases, and 10 bases separated the two germline ends. This chain's CDR3 is CASSLLIREYF. The CDR3 DNA is TGTGCCAGCAGTTTATTAATCCGCGAGTATTTT.

J is TRBJ2-1 and V is TRBV7-3; 9 nucleotides align to TRBD2. V dropped 2 bases and J dropped 8; count of bases not matched to a gene: 4. Germline values: CDR1 SGHTA, CDR2 FQGTGA. The CDR3 consists of 14 residues. CDR3 amino acids: CASSLAGGVDEQFF. The CDR3 bases are TGTGCCAGCAGCTTAGCGGGAGGGGTCGATGAGCAGTTCTTC.

This chain joins TRBV6-5 and TRBJ2-5; 8 bases align to TRBD2. The germline V gene has CDR1 MNHEY and CDR2 SVGAGI. Trimming removed 0 bases from V and 5 bases from J; junction bases left unmatched: 8. CDR3 length: 16 amino acids. The CDR3 DNA reads as TGTGCCAGCAGTTACTCGTCTGCGGGAGGAGGGGAGACCCAGTACTTC. Protein sequence: CASSYSSAGGGETQYF.

The gene calls are TRBV25-1 and TRBJ1-6; the D gene is possibly TRBD1 (5 bases). The CDR3 has 15 amino acids. V was pared by 4 bases and J by 8 bases, with 15 bases between. Per the germline V gene, CDR1 is MGHDK and CDR2 is SYGVNS. In DNA, the CDR3 is TGTGCCAGCAGTGGCTCCGGGACTCAGGATTCACCCCTCCACTTT. This codes for CASSGSGTQDSPLHF.

The chain carries TRBV5-6 and TRBJ1-2; D gene unclear. Between the trimmed V and J ends, which lost 5 bases and 2 bases, there was a span of 16 bases. This CDR3 spans 15 amino acids. CDR1 is SGHDT and CDR2 is YYEEEE in the germline V gene. The CDR3 sequence: CASRAWEVSNYGYTF. The CDR3 bases are TGTGCCAGCAGGGCATGGGAGGTGTCCAACTATGGCTACACCTTC.

This clone was observed a single time. The chain uses TRBV5-1 and TRBJ1-1; TRBD1 agrees at 7 bases. Germline V gives CDR1 SGHRS, CDR2 YFSETQ. CDR3 length: 16 amino acids. The junction had 8 bases not matched to a gene; V was cut back by 3 bases and J by 0 bases. Here the CDR3 DNA reads TGCGCCAGCAGCTCCCGACAGGGACTCTTGAACACTGAAGCTTTCTTT. Its translation: CASSSRQGLLNTEAFF.

This clone was seen only once. V usage is TRBV4-3 and J usage is TRBJ2-3; a weak D match, TRBD2 (5 bases). V lost 2 bases and J lost 11, with 17 bases in between. Germline lookup yields CDR1 LGHNA and CDR2 YSLEER. The CDR3 contains 14 residues. The CDR3 reads CASSQTAGQDRQYF. For the CDR3, the DNA is TGCGCCAGCAGCCAAACGGCGGGCCAGGACCGGCAGTATTTT.

This clone has more than one count but fewer than ten. V is TRBV15 and J is TRBJ1-3; 7 bases match TRBD1. Germline V gene data show CDR1 as LNHNV and CDR2 as YYDKDF (reference sequence). This CDR3 has 15 amino acids. J gave up 0 bases and V 3 bases, and 2 bases lay outside the gene matches. The chain's CDR3 is CATSRDRLSGNTIYF. As DNA, the CDR3 is TGTGCCACCAGCAGGGACAGGCTCTCTGGAAACACCATATATTTT.

This sequence joins TRBV7-9 and TRBJ1-5; the match to TRBD1 covers 7 bases. The trim removed 5 bases at V and 2 bases at J, leaving 6 bases unmatched. Looked up from germline, CDR1 is SEHNR and CDR2 is FQNEAQ (reference sequence). The CDR3 is 15 residues long. CDR3 in DNA: TGTGCCAGCAGCCATTCCGACAGGGGCAATCAGCCCCAGCATTTT. Protein: CASSHSDRGNQPQHF.

The V call is TRBV27, the J call TRBJ1-2, with 9 bases aligning to TRBD1. The CDR3 runs 14 residues. The ends lost 5 bases at V and 3 bases at J; junction bases unmatched: 4. Germline-derived CDR1 and CDR2 are MNHEY and SMNVEV (reference sequence). In DNA, the CDR3 is TGTGCCAGCAGTGAACAGGGGGCCTACTATGGCTACACCTTC. Translated: CASSEQGAYYGYTF.

This clone was counted a few times. V and J are TRBV6-4 and TRBJ1-1, with 9 positions matching TRBD1. CDR3 size: 15 residues. Trimming cost V 3 bases and J 4 bases; bases outside gene matches: 6. Germline V gives CDR1 MRHNA, CDR2 SNTAGT. CDR3 amino acids: CASSDRTGAGTEAFF. In DNA, the CDR3 is TGTGCCAGCAGTGATCGGACAGGGGCGGGCACTGAAGCTTTCTTT.

This chain connects TRBV28 to TRBJ2-7, with TRBD1 as a possible D gene (6 bases). V was clipped by 5 bases and J by 6 bases, with 11 bases between them. Germline CDR1 is MDHEN and CDR2 is SYDVKM. The CDR3 has 12 residues. The CDR3 nucleotides are TGTGCCAGCAGTCCAGGGGTCCGCGAGCAGTACTTC. Translated: CASSPGVREQYF.